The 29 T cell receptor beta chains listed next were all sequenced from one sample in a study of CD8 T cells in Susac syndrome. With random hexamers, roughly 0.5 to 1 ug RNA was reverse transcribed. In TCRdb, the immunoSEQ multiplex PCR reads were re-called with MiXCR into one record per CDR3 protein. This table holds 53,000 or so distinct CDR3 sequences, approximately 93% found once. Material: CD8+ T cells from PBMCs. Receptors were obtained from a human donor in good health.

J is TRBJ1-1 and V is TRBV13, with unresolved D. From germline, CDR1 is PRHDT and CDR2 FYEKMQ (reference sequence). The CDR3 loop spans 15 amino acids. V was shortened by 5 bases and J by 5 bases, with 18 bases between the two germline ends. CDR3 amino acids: CASSPRKVVNTEAFF. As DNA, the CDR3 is TGTGCCAGCAGCCCGAGGAAGGTGGTAAATACTGAAGCTTTCTTT.

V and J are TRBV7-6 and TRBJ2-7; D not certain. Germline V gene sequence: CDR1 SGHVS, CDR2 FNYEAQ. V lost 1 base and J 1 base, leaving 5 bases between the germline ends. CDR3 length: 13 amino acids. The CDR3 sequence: CASSLGMSYEQYF. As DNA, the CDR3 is TGTGCCAGCAGCTTAGGGATGTCCTACGAGCAGTACTTC.

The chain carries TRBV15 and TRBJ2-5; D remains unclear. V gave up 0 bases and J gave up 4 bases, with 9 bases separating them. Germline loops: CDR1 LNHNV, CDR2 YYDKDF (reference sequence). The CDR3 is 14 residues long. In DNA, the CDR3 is TGTGCCACCAGCAGAGATCGGTGGGGAGAGACCCAGTACTTC. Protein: CATSRDRWGETQYF.

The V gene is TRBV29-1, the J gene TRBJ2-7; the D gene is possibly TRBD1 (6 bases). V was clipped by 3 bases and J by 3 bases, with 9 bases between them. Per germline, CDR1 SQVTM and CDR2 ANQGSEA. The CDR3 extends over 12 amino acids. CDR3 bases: TGCAGCGTTGACCAGGGGAGCTACGAGCAGTACTTC. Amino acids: CSVDQGSYEQYF.

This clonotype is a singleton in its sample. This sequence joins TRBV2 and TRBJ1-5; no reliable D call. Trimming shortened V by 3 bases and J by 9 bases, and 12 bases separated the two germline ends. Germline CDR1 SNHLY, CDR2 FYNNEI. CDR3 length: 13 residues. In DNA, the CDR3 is TGTGCCAGCAGTGACAGATCAAGCGGGCCCCAGCATTTT. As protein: CASSDRSSGPQHF.

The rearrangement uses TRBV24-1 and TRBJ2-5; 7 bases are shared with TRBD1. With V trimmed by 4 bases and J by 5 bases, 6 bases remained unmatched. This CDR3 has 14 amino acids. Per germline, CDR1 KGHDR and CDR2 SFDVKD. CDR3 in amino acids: CATSDPTGDETQYF. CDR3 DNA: TGTGCCACCAGTGACCCTACAGGGGACGAGACCCAGTACTTC.

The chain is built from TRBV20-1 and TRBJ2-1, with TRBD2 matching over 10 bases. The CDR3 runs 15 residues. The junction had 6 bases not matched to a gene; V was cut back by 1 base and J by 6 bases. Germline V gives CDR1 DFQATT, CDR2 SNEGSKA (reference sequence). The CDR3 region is CSARALAGESNEQFF. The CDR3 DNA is TGCAGTGCTAGAGCCCTAGCGGGGGAGTCCAATGAGCAGTTCTTC.

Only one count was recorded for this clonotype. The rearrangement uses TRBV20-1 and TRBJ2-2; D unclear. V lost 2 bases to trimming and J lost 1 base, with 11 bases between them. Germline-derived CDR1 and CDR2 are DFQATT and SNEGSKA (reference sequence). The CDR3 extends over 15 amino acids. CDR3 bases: TGCAGTGCTAGACCTTGGACGGTGAACACCGGGGAGCTGTTTTTT. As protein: CSARPWTVNTGELFF.

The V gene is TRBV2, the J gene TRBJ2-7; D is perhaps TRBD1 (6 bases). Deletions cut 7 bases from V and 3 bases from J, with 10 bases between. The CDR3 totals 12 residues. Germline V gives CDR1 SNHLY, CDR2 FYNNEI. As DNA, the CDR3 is TGTGCCAGCAATGGGGGCATCTACGAGCAGTACTTC. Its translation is CASNGGIYEQYF.

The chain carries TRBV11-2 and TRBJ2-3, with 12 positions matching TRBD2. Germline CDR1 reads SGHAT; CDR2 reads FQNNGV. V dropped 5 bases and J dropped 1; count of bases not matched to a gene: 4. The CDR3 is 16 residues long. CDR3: CASSPRLAGGTDTQYF. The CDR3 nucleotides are TGTGCCAGCAGCCCCCGACTAGCGGGGGGCACAGATACGCAGTATTTT. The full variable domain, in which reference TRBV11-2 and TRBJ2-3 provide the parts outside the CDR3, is EAGVAQSPRYKIIEKRQSVAFWCNPISGHATLYWYQQILGQGPKLLIQFQNNGVVDDSQLPKDRFSAERLKGVDSTLKIQPAKLEDSAVYLCASSPRLAGGTDTQYFGPGTRLTVL.

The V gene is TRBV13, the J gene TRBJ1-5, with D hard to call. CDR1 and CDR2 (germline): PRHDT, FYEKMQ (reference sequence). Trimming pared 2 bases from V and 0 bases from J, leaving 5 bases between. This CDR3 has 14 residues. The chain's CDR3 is CASSLSYSNQPQHF. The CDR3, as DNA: TGTGCCAGCAGCTTAAGTTATAGCAATCAGCCCCAGCATTTT.

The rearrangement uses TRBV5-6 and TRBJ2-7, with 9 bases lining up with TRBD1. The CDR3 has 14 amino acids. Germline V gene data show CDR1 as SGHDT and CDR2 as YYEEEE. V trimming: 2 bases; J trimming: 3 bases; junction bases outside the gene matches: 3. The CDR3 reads CASSFPGQGYEQYF. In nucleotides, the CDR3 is TGTGCCAGCAGCTTTCCGGGACAGGGCTACGAGCAGTACTTC.

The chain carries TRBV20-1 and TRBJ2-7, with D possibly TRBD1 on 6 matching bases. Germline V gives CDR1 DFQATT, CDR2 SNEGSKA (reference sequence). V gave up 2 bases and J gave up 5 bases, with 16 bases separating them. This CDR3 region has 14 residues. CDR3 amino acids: CSARIQGPWDEQYF. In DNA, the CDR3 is TGCAGTGCTAGAATACAGGGTCCCTGGGACGAGCAGTACTTC.

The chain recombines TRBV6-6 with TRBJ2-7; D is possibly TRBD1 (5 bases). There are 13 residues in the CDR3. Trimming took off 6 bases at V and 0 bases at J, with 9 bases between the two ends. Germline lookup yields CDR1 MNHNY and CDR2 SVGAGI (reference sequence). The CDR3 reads CASSWGASYEQYF. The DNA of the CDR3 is TGTGCCAGCAGCTGGGGCGCCTCCTACGAGCAGTACTTC.

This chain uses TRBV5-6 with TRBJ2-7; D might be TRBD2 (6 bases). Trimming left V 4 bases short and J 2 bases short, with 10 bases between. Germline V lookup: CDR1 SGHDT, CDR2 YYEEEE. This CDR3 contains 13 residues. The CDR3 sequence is CASSTGTAYEQYF. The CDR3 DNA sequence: TGTGCCAGCAGCACTGGGACTGCCTACGAGCAGTACTTC.

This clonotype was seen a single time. DNA for the CDR3: TGTGCCAGCATACCCAACGCCCTGAACACTGAAGCTTTCTTT. Translating gives CASIPNALNTEAFF. This chain uses TRBV7-2 with TRBJ1-1; D is undetermined. This CDR3 comprises 14 residues. V was trimmed by 7 bases and J by 0 bases, leaving 12 bases between them. Germline V gene sequence: CDR1 SGHTA, CDR2 FQGNSA.

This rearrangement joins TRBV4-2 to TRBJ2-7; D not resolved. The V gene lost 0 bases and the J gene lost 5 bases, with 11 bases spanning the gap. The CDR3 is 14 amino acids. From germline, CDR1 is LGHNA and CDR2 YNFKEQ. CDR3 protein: CASSQDGQPNEQYF. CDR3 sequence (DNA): TGTGCCAGCAGCCAAGATGGCCAGCCCAACGAGCAGTACTTC.

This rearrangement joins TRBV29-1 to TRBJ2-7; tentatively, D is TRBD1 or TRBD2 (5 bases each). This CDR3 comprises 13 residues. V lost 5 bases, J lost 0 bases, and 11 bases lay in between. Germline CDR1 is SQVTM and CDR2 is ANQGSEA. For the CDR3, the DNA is TGCAGCGTTTGGGGACGGAGCTCCTACGAGCAGTACTTC. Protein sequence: CSVWGRSSYEQYF.

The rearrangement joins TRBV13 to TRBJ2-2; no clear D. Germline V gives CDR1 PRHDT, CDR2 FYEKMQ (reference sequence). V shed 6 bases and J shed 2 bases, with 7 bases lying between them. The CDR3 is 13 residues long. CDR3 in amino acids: CASRWGNTGELFF. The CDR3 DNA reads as TGTGCCAGCAGGTGGGGTAACACCGGGGAGCTGTTTTTT. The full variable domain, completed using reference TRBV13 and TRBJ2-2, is AAGVIQSPRHLIKEKRETATLKCYPIPRHDTVYWYQQGPGQDPQFLISFYEKMQSDKGSIPDRFSAQQFSDYHSELNMSSLELGDSALYFCASRWGNTGELFFGEGSRLTVL.

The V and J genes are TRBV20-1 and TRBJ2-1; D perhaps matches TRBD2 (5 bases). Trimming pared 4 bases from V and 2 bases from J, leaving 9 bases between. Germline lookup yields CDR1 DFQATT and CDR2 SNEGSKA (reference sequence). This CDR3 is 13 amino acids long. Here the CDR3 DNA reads TGCAGTGCTACCCTAGCTACCTACAATGAGCAGTTCTTC. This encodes CSATLATYNEQFF.

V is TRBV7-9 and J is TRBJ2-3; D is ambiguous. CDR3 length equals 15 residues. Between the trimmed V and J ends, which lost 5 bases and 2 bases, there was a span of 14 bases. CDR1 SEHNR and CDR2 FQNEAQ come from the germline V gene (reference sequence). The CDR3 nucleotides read TGTGCCAGCAGCGAAACTGTAGACCACACAGATACGCAGTATTTT. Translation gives CASSETVDHTDTQYF.

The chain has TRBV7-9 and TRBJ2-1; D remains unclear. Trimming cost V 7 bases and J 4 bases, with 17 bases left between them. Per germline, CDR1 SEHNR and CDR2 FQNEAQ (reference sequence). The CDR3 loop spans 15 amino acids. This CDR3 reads CASTPSGQTYNEQFF. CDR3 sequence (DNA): TGTGCCAGCACTCCCTCTGGGCAGACGTACAATGAGCAGTTCTTC.

The CDR3 DNA reads as TGTGCCAGCAGCCCGCGTAGCTCCTACGAGCAGTACTTC. Translated: CASSPRSSYEQYF. V gene TRBV6-1 combines with J gene TRBJ2-7; D gene unclear. This CDR3 spans 13 amino acids. V was trimmed by 6 bases and J by 0 bases, leaving 9 bases between them. Germline V lookup: CDR1 MNHNS, CDR2 SASEGT.

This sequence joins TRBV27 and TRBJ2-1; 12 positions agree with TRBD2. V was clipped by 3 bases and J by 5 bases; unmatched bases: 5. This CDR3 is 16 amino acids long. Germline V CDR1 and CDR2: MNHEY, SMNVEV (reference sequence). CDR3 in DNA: TGTGCCAGCAGTTTTCTAGCGGGAGGGCCGAACAATGAGCAGTTCTTC. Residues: CASSFLAGGPNNEQFF.

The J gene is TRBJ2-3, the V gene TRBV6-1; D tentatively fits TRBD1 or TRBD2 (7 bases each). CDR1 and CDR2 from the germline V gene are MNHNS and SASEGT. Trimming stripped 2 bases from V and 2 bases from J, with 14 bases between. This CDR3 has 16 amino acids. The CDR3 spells CASSENGEGATDTQYF. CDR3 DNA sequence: TGTGCCAGCAGTGAAAACGGGGAGGGGGCCACAGATACGCAGTATTTT.

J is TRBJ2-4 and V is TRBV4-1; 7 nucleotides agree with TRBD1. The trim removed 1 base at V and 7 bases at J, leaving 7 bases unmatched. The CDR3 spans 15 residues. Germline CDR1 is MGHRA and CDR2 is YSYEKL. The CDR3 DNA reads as TGCGCCAGCAGCCAAGGAAACAGGGGTGGGAACATTCAGTACTTC. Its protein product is CASSQGNRGGNIQYF.

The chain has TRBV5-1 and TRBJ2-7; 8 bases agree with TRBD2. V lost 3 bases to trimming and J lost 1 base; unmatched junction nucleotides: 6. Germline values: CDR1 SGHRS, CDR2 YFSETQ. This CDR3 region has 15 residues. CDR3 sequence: CASSSVLAVSYEQYF. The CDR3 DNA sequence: TGCGCCAGCAGCTCTGTACTAGCGGTTTCCTACGAGCAGTACTTC.

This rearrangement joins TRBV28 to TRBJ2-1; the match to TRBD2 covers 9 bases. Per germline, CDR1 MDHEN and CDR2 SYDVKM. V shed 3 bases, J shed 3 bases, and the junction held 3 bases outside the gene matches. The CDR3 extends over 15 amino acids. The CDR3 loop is CASSLRAGGYNEQFF. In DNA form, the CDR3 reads TGTGCCAGCAGTTTGAGAGCGGGAGGCTACAATGAGCAGTTCTTC. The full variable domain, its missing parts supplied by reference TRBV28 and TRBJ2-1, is DVKVTQSSRYLVKRTGEKVFLECVQDMDHENMFWYRQDPGLGLRLIYFSYDVKMKEKGDIPEGYSVSREKKERFSLILESASTNQTSMYLCASSLRAGGYNEQFFGPGTRLTVL.

For the CDR3, the DNA is TGTGCCAGCAGCCATGTCAGTAGCACAGATACGCAGTATTTT. It codes for CASSHVSSTDTQYF. The chain couples TRBV3-1 to TRBJ2-3; D unclear. V was clipped by 3 bases and J by 0 bases, with 7 bases between them. CDR3 length: 14 amino acids. The germline gives CDR1 LGHDT, CDR2 YNNKEL (reference sequence).